These 17 T cell receptor beta chains came from one sample sequenced in a study of T-cell memory formation after mild COVID-19. TCRdb itself ran the 5' RACE reads through MiXCR, one entry per CDR3 protein. The sample has a few hundred thousand distinct CDR3 sequences; about a sixth are singletons. The sequenced material came from PBMCs or a T cell subset sorted from them (not recorded which). Source of these receptors: a man younger than 30 who had mild COVID-19 (a few samples of this study predate the infection). Cell type and time point are not known.

The V and J genes are TRBV6-1 and TRBJ1-5, with D perhaps TRBD1 (5 bases). V lost 3 bases, J lost 6 bases, and 18 bases lay in between. This CDR3 has 16 residues. Germline-derived CDR1 and CDR2 are MNHNS and SASEGT. The CDR3 DNA reads as TGTGCCAGCAGTGACCACGCGGGGAGGGACGGTCAGCCCCAGCATTTT. Translation gives CASSDHAGRDGQPQHF.

The chain is built from TRBV7-9 and TRBJ2-6, with 12 bases matching TRBD1. The germline gives CDR1 SEHNR, CDR2 FQNEAQ (reference sequence). After removal of 8 bases from V and 4 bases from J, the junction contained 9 bases not matched to a gene. The CDR3 spans 17 residues. The CDR3 region is CASWRGQGARGANVLTF. CDR3 DNA: TGTGCCAGCTGGCGGGGACAGGGGGCGCGAGGGGCCAACGTCCTGACTTTC.

The chain links TRBV6-5 to TRBJ2-1; D gene ambiguous. The CDR3 spans 15 residues. The V gene lost 4 bases and the J gene lost 9 bases, with 19 bases spanning the gap. Per the germline V gene, CDR1 is MNHEY and CDR2 is SVGAGI. The CDR3, as DNA: TGTGCCAGCAGTTCTAACTCCGGTCTGCGTGCTGAGCAGTTCTTC. This translates into CASSSNSGLRAEQFF.

This clonotype showed up just a few times. The V gene is TRBV7-2, the J gene TRBJ2-3; D is perhaps TRBD2 (6 bases). Germline CDR1 reads SGHTA; CDR2 reads FQGNSA. V lost 5 bases and J lost 3, with 18 bases in between. This CDR3 is built from 16 residues. The CDR3 loop is CASSLMAGGATDTQYF. CDR3 nucleotides: TGTGCCAGCAGCCTAATGGCGGGCGGGGCAACAGATACGCAGTATTTT.

There are many counts of this clonotype. The chain combines TRBV20-1 with TRBJ2-1; 8 bases are shared with TRBD1. Germline V CDR1 and CDR2: DFQATT, SNEGSKA (reference sequence). The V segment lost 2 bases and the J segment 4 bases; nucleotides outside the gene matches: 7. This CDR3 has 15 amino acids. This CDR3 reads CSARSPGQAYNEQFF. The CDR3 DNA reads as TGCAGTGCTAGATCACCGGGACAGGCATACAATGAGCAGTTCTTC.

The gene calls are TRBV29-1 and TRBJ2-1; 12 bases align to TRBD2. The CDR3 spans 13 residues. The ends lost 5 bases at V and 7 bases at J; junction bases unmatched: 3. CDR1 and CDR2 from the germline V gene are SQVTM and ANQGSEA. CDR3 residues: CSVPSGGANEQFF. CDR3 nucleotides: TGCAGCGTTCCTAGCGGGGGGGCTAATGAGCAGTTCTTC.

This chain uses TRBV7-2 with TRBJ2-5, with D tentatively TRBD2 (6 bases). V was trimmed by 2 bases and J by 4 bases, leaving 14 bases between them. CDR3 length: 15 residues. The germline CDR1 and CDR2 sequences are SGHTA and FQGNSA. CDR3 protein: CASSLPAAGGETQYF. CDR3 in DNA: TGTGCCAGCAGCTTACCGGCCGCCGGGGGAGAGACCCAGTACTTC. The full variable domain, completed using reference TRBV7-2 and TRBJ2-5, is GAGVSQSPSNKVTEKGKDVELRCDPISGHTALYWYRQSLGQGLEFLIYFQGNSAPDKSGLPSDRFSAERTGGSVSTLTIQRTQQEDSAVYLCASSLPAAGGETQYFGPGTRLLVL.

Points on this clonotype: A much larger clone sits a single nucleotide away, making a read error possible. This chain links TRBV5-5 with TRBJ1-1; the D is unclear. Trimming cost V 5 bases and J 0 bases, with 5 bases left between them. Germline assignment: CDR1 SGHKS and CDR2 YYEKEE (reference sequence). The CDR3 spans 12 residues. CDR3 DNA: TGTGCCAGCAGAGCCTTGAACACTGAAGCTTTCTTT. Translating it yields CASRALNTEAFF.

The chain is built from TRBV9 and TRBJ2-3; the D gene is possibly TRBD2 (7 bases). CDR1 is SGDLS and CDR2 is YYNGEE in the germline V gene. The V and J ends lost 4 bases and 4 bases respectively, with 16 bases between them. The CDR3 is 15 residues long. The CDR3 nucleotides read TGTGCCAGCAGCCCCTGGGGGGGCCCGCCAGATACGCAGTATTTT. Encoded protein: CASSPWGGPPDTQYF.

This clonotype was detected many times. The rearrangement links TRBV11-2 to TRBJ1-6; no reliable D call. Trimming cost V 9 bases and J 8 bases, with 14 bases left between them. The CDR3 extends over 13 amino acids. The germline gives CDR1 SGHAT, CDR2 FQNNGV. CDR3 DNA sequence: TGTGCCAGTGCGAAAGGGTTTTATTCACCCCTCCACTTT. Translated: CASAKGFYSPLHF. Using reference TRBV11-2 and TRBJ1-6 for the parts outside the CDR3, the full variable domain is EAGVAQSPRYKIIEKRQSVAFWCNPISGHATLYWYQQILGQGPKLLIQFQNNGVVDDSQLPKDRFSAERLKGVDSTLKIQPAKLEDSAVYLCASAKGFYSPLHFGNGTRLTVT.

DNA for the CDR3: TGTGCCAGCAGCTCTGACAGTCAAGAGACCCAGTACTTC. Translated, it gives CASSSDSQETQYF. The V call is TRBV2, the J call TRBJ2-5; D might be TRBD1 (5 bases). Germline assignment: CDR1 SNHLY and CDR2 FYNNEI. This CDR3 region has 13 residues. V lost 6 bases, J lost 2 bases, and 10 bases lay in between. The full variable domain, rest sourced from reference TRBV2 and TRBJ2-5, is EPEVTQTPSHQVTQMGQEVILRCVPISNHLYFYWYRQILGQKVEFLVSFYNNEISEKSEIFDDQFSVERPDGSNFTLKIRSTKLEDSAMYFCASSSDSQETQYFGPGTRLLVL.

V and J are TRBV11-1 and TRBJ1-1, with TRBD1 matching 9 bases. V was pared by 4 bases and J by 5 bases, with 5 bases of the junction left unmatched. Germline assignment: CDR1 SGHAT and CDR2 FQDESV (reference sequence). The CDR3 covers 14 residues. CDR3 in DNA: TGTGCCAGCAGCTCGTACAGGGGGCGGACTGAAGCTTTCTTT. Protein sequence: CASSSYRGRTEAFF. The entire variable domain, with the rest obtained from reference TRBV11-1 and TRBJ1-1, is as follows: EAEVAQSPRYKITEKSQAVAFWCDPISGHATLYWYRQILGQGPELLVQFQDESVVDDSQLPKDRFSAERLKGVDSTLKIQPAELGDSAMYLCASSSYRGRTEAFFGQGTRLTVV.

This clonotype was counted only a few times. The chain uses TRBV5-6 and TRBJ1-2; a weak D match, TRBD1 (5 bases). V was shortened by 4 bases and J by 6 bases, with 16 bases between the two germline ends. Germline lookup yields CDR1 SGHDT and CDR2 YYEEEE. This CDR3 spans 14 amino acids. CDR3 sequence (DNA): TGTGCCAGCAGCCCCCGTCGAGGGGTCCATGGCTACACCTTC. It yields the protein CASSPRRGVHGYTF.

This rearrangement joins TRBV12-3 or TRBV12-4 to TRBJ1-5; D is perhaps TRBD1 (6 bases). V dropped 0 bases and J dropped 9 bases, with 12 bases sitting between them. This CDR3 has 14 amino acids. Here the CDR3 DNA reads TGTGCCAGCAGTTTAGCCCGGGGGCGGCGGCCCCAGCATTTT. Translation gives CASSLARGRRPQHF.

The chain combines TRBV7-3 with TRBJ2-2, with D unclear. The CDR3 runs 15 residues. Germline V gene data show CDR1 as SGHTA and CDR2 as FQGTGA. V dropped 3 bases and J dropped 1 base, with 9 bases sitting between them. The CDR3 reads CASSLSSGNTGELFF. DNA of the CDR3: TGTGCCAGCAGCTTGTCATCAGGGAACACCGGGGAGCTGTTTTTT.

V is TRBV4-2 and J is TRBJ2-2, with D unclear. The CDR3 loop spans 15 amino acids. V lost 0 bases and J 7 bases, leaving 12 bases between the germline ends. Looked up from germline, CDR1 is LGHNA and CDR2 is YNFKEQ. The CDR3 bases are TGTGCCAGCAGCCAAGATTATGTTTTCGACGGGGAGCTGTTTTTT. This gives the protein CASSQDYVFDGELFF.

The chain recombines TRBV6-4 with TRBJ2-1; D possibly corresponds to TRBD1 (5 bases). V dropped 3 bases and J dropped 6 bases, with 12 bases sitting between them. The CDR3 sequence is 14 residues long. The V gene's germline CDR1 is MRHNA and CDR2 SNTAGT. Written as DNA, the CDR3 is TGTGCCAGCAGTGAGACAGTGGGTGCCAATGAGCAGTTCTTC. This sequence encodes CASSETVGANEQFF.